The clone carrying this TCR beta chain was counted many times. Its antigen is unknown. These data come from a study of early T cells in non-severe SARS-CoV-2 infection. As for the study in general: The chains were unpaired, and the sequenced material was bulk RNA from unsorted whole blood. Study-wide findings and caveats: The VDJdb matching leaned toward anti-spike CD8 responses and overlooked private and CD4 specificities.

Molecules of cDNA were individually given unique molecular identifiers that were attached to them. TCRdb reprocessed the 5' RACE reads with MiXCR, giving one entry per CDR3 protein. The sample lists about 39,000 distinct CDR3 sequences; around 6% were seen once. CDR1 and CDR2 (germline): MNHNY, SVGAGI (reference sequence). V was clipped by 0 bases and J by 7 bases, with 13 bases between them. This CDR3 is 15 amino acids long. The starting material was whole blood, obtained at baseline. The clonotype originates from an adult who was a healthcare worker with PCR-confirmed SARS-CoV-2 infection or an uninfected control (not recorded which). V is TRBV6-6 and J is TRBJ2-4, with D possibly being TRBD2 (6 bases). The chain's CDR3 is CASSYSVGLRNIQYF. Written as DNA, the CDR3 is TGTGCCAGCAGTTACTCAGTCGGACTACGGAACATTCAGTACTTC.